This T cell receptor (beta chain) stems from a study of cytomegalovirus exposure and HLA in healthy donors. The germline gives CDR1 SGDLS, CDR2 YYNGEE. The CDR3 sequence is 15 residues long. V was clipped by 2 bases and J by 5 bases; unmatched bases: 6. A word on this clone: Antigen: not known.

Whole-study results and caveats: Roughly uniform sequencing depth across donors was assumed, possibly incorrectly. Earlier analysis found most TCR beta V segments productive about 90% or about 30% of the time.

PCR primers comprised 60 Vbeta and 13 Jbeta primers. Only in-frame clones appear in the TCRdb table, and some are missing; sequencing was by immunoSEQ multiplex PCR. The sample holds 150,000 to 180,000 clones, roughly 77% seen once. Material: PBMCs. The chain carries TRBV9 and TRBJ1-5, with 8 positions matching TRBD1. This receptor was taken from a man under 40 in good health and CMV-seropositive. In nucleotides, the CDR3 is TGTGCCAGCAGCGTTGGACAGGGAGGGTATCAGCCCCAGCATTTT. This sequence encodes CASSVGQGGYQPQHF.